Sequencing of this T cell receptor beta chain was carried out in a study of T cells after yellow fever vaccination (dated by TCRdb to between 2018 and 2021). For the wider study: The SMART-Seq v4 Ultra Low Input RNA kit was used to prepare libraries from fractions with low cell numbers. To follow T-cell clones before and after primary and booster YFV17D yellow fever vaccination, bulk TCR alpha and beta repertoires were sequenced over time. Two healthy male donors made up the cohort, one aged 18 to 30 years and the other aged 30 to 40 years. Blood was collected at multiple timepoints before and after primary and secondary immunization, and bulk PBMC replicates and cell subsets were isolated.

Only a few counts were recorded for this clonotype. Its binding antigen is unknown. No much larger clone is present one base from it, and per-base qualities are unavailable. What the work shows at the level of the full study, not this receptor alone: Only a couple of donors were included in the study, so the extent to which the findings can be generalized is limited. Most clones expanded after primary vaccination (about 95% of CD4 and 88% of CD8) were re-detected after the booster, suggesting that broad memory maintenance occurred. The secondary T-cell response was weaker than the primary response but faster, peaking on day 5 instead of day 15. Computational filtering was needed because FACS-sorted repertoires could contain abundant contaminating clonotypes from the bulk population. A small fraction of clonotypes appeared in both the CD4 and CD8 compartments, likely as a result of convergent recombination.

According to the study, the label for this sample's treatment or condition signals: live attenuated yellow fever vaccine strain. At each blood-draw timepoint, two biological replicates of bulk PBMCs were obtained. A standard Ficoll-Paque protocol was used to isolate PBMCs from peripheral blood. TriZol was used to extract RNA from bulk PBMCs, CD4 and CD8 fractions, and dextramer-positive and dextramer-negative fractions. TCR cDNA was synthesized by 5'RACE template switching, through which a universal primer site and unique molecular identifiers were introduced. Priming for cDNA synthesis came from both the TCR alpha and TCR beta constant segments. Library amplification used two PCR steps, and the second PCR step added sample barcodes and sequencing adapters. Sequencing of the libraries was done on either Illumina HiSeq 2500 (2x100 bp) or NovaSeq (2x150 bp). Turning to the authors' computational methods: Reads were demultiplexed and collapsed into UMI consensus sequences with MIGEC, and V(D)J alignment was performed with MiXCR. Using edgeR on replicate PBMC samples, clonotypes were called vaccine-responding if FDR was below 0.01 and the log2 fold change was above 5 up to day 15. Each bulk clonotype received a CD4 or CD8 identity based on whether the sequenced CD4 or CD8 repertoire contained that clonotype at higher abundance. TCRdb ran its own pipeline on the public reads, namely fastp trimming at Q25 and MiXCR clone calling, and kept in-frame beta chains. CDR3 protein duplicates are merged, each entry listing the most common genes and DNA. None of the V and J calls come from the authors' own analysis; TCRdb made them. The sample profile shows around 500,000 distinct CDR3 sequences; 21% of them were found once. The ten top clones hold roughly a sixth of the sample.

The clonotype was recovered from a man aged 18 to 35 who received the YFV17D yellow fever vaccine. The sample consisted of PBMCs, taken roughly 20 days after the first yellow fever vaccination.

The DNA is TGTGCCAGCAGCTTTGGAGGGTTTGGGACTGCTGAAGCTTTCTTT. Its protein reads: CASSFGGFGTAEAFF. The chain is encoded by TRBV7-9 joined to TRBJ1-1; the D gene is perhaps TRBD1, from 5 matching bases. According to the germline V gene (reference sequence), CDR1 reads SEHNR and CDR2 reads FQNEAQ. V is cut by 3 bases and J by 6 bases, and the space between the germline ends is 17 bases. From the cysteine up to the phenylalanine, the CDR3 has a length of 15 residues. Kept here is only the CDR3 DNA, which spans 45 bases and is read in frame from base 1.